This T cell receptor beta chain comes out of a study of tumor and adjacent non-tumor tissue in lung cancer. Study overall: Histology: about a dozen adenocarcinoma, a couple of squamous cell carcinoma, 1 small cell lung cancer. Overall study findings and caveats: Normal lung showed higher cumulative top 100 clone frequency than tumor.

From germline, CDR1 is MNHNY and CDR2 SVGAGI (reference sequence). The CDR3 extends over 12 amino acids. This sample's RNA came from whole unsorted tissue. More than 3 cm separated this lung sample from the edge of the tumor. The library came from three nested PCR rounds adapted from ARM-PCR protocols. TCRdb re-derived calls from the multiplex PCR reads in MiXCR, one entry per CDR3 protein. The sample includes some 99,000 distinct CDR3 sequences, under 65% seen only once; the top ten take roughly 19%. Points on this clonotype: Its antigen remains unknown. At one end the junction does not follow the germline gene, possibly because of a read error.

This TCR came from a man between 60 and 75 years old with non-small cell lung cancer. Input material: distant non-tumor lung tissue. The chain recombines TRBV6-6 with TRBJ2-3; D ambiguous. The CDR3 sequence is CTSSYSGDTQYF. The CDR3 bases are TGTACCAGCAGCTACTCAGGAGATACGCAGTATTTT.